This T cell receptor beta chain derives from a study of blood T cell repertoires in COVID-19. The overall study: Donors in the United States, Italy and Spain gave samples during acute or convalescent COVID-19. The cDNA or gDNA used as material had been derived from T cells, B-cell-depleted T cells, or PBMCs.

In the authors' methods: Estimates of nucleated cell counts were drawn from the amplification of reference gene primers. TCRdb keeps only in-frame clones here, not all; method: immunoSEQ multiplex PCR. That table supplies the V and J calls and clone size; D and trimming were determined from the DNA. The sample holds some 370,000 clones, around 92% seen once. V was trimmed by 4 bases and J by 3 bases, leaving 12 bases between them. Germline CDR1 and CDR2: SNHLY and FYNNEI. The CDR3 loop spans 14 amino acids. This TCR was recovered from a man aged 35 to 55 with acute or convalescent COVID-19. The chain joins TRBV2 to TRBJ1-1; a weak D match, TRBD1 (5 bases). The source material was peripheral blood. CDR3 residues: CASSVSRAYTEAFF. CDR3 DNA: TGTGCCAGCAGTGTGTCCAGGGCTTACACTGAAGCTTTCTTT.